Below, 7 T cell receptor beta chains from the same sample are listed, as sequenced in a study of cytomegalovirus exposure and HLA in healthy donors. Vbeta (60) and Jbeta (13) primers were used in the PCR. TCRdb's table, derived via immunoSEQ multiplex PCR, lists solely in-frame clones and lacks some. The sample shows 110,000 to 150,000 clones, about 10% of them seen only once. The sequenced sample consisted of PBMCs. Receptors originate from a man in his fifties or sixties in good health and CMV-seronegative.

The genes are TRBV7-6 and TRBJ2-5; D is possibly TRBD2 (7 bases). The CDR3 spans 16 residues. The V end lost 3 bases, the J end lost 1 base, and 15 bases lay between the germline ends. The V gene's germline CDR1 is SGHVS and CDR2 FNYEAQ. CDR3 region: CASSFRAGAPQETQYF. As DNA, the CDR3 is TGTGCCAGCAGCTTTCGTGCGGGGGCCCCCCAAGAGACCCAGTACTTC. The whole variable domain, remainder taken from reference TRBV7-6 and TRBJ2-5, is GAGVSQSPRYKVTKRGQDVALRCDPISGHVSLYWYRQALGQGPEFLTYFNYEAQQDKSGLPNDRFSAERPEGSISTLTIQRTEQRDSAMYRCASSFRAGAPQETQYFGPGTRLLVL.

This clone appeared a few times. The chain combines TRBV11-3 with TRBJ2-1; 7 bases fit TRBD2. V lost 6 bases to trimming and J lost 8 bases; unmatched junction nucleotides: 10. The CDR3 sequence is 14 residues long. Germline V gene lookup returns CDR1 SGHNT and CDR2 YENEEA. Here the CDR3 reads CASSVAAGADEQFF. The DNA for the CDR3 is TGTGCCAGCAGTGTAGCGGCGGGAGCGGATGAGCAGTTCTTC.

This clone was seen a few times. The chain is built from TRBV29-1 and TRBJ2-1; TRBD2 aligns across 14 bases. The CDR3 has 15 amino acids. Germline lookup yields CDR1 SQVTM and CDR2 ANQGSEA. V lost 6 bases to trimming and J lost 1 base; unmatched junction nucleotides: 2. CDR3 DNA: TGCAGCGTAGGGACTAGCGGGAGATCCTACAATGAGCAGTTCTTC. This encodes CSVGTSGRSYNEQFF.

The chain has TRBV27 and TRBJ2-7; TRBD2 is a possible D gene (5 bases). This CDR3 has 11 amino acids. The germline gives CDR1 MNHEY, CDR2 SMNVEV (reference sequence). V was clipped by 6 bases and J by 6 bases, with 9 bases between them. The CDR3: CASSLGSEQYF. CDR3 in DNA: TGTGCCAGCAGCCTGGGGAGCGAGCAGTACTTC.

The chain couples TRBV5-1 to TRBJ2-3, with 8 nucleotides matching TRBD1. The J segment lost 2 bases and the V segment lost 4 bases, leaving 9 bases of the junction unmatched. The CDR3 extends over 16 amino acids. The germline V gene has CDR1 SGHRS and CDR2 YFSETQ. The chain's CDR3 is CASSLQGAGDTDTQYF. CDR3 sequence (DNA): TGCGCCAGCAGCCTTCAGGGGGCGGGCGACACAGATACGCAGTATTTT.

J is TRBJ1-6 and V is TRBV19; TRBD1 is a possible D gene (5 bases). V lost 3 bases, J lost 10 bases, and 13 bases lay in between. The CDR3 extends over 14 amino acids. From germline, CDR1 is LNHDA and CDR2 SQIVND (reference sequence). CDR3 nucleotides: TGTGCCAGTAGTATGGCCAGGGAAAGGTCACCCCTCCACTTT. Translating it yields CASSMARERSPLHF.

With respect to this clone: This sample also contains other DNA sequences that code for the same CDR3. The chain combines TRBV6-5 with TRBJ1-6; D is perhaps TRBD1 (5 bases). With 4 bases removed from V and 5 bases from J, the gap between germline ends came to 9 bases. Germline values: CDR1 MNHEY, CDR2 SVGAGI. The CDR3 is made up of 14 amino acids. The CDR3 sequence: CASSFQGDNSPLHF. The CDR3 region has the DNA TGTGCCAGCAGTTTTCAGGGCGATAATTCACCCCTCCACTTT.